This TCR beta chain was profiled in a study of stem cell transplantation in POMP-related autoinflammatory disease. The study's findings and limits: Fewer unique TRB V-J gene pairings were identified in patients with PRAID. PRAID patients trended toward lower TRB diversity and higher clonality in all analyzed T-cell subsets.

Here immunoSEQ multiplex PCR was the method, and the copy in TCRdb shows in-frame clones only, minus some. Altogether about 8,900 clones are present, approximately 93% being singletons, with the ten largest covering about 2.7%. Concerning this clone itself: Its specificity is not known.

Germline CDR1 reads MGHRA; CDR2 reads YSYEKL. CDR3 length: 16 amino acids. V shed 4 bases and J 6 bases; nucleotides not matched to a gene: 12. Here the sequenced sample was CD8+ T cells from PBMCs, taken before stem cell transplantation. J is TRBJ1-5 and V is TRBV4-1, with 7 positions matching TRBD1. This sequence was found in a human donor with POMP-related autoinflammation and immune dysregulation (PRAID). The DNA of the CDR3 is TGCGCCAGCAGCCTGTCGACAGGGAGTAAGGTTCAGCCCCAGCATTTT. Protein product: CASSLSTGSKVQPQHF.